This T cell receptor (beta chain) was found in a study of a mutant IDH1 vaccine in newly diagnosed glioma. Produced via immunoSEQ multiplex PCR; TCRdb's table is partial and in-frame only. The sample has about 46,000 clones, roughly 92% seen once. A word on this clone: The antigen is unknown.

Time point given: week 35, safety follow-up. Vaccination used 300 ug of mutant IDH1 20-mer peptide per dose, with topical imiquimod. Germline loops: CDR1 SGHTA, CDR2 FQGNSA. V shed 3 bases, J shed 7 bases, and the junction held 14 bases outside the gene matches. The CDR3 runs 17 residues. The sample consisted of PBMCs, taken from a glioma patient whose treatment included an IDH1 peptide vaccine. The source is a man aged 45 to 65 with glioma. This chain links TRBV7-2 with TRBJ2-1, with TRBD2 matching over 8 bases. CDR3 DNA sequence: TGTGCCAGCAGCTTCGGATCCGGACGGGAGGGCCGAAATGAGCAGTTCTTC. Residues: CASSFGSGREGRNEQFF.